This TCR beta chain was obtained from a study of tumour-infiltrating T cells in Burkitt lymphoma. Profiled with immunoSEQ multiplex PCR; TCRdb holds only in-frame clones, not every one. Altogether 2,000 to 2,500 clones are present, roughly 14% being singletons, with the ten largest covering roughly a tenth. About this clone itself: A read error may account for a junction end that differs from germline.

CDR1 and CDR2 from the germline V gene are SGHTS and YDEGEE. The CDR3 is 12 residues long. The gene calls are TRBV5-8 and TRBJ2-3, with D possibly TRBD1 on 6 matching bases. The sequenced sample consisted of tumor tissue. The sequence derives from a human donor with Burkitt lymphoma. CDR3 loop: CASSLRLGQGHF. The DNA for the CDR3 is TGTGCCAGCAGCTTAAGGTTGGGCCAGGGGCATTTT. The variable domain in full, completed from reference TRBV5-8 and TRBJ2-3, reads EAGVTQSPTHLIKTRGQQATLRCSPISGHTSVYWYQQALGLGLQFLLWYDEGEERNRGNFPPRFSGRQFPNYSSELNVNALELEDSALYLCASSLRLGQGHFGPGTRLTVL.